The clone carrying this T cell receptor (beta chain) came up a few times. The target antigen is unknown. Trimming removed 1 base from V and 0 bases from J, with 6 bases in between. In germline, CDR1 is LNHDA, CDR2 SQIVND (reference sequence). CDR3 length: 14 amino acids. Averaging around 110 mL, one heparinised blood draw was given by each donor. Based on CD45RO/CCR7/CD25/CD127/CD95/CD27, CD4+ regulatory, stem cell-like memory, naive and central memory cells were sorted. The purity of all sorted populations exceeded 98%. This record comes from a study of beta chain features in type 1 diabetes. Expressed TCRB transcripts got sequenced, as all isolated RNA was reverse transcribed. Profiling relied on immunoSEQ multiplex PCR, and the TCRdb table lists in-frame clones only, not all of them. The sample contains about 150,000 clones, about 9.3% of which appear only once. Study results and caveats: In the patient group, naive, central memory and Treg TCRB repertoires seemed more alike than in the healthy donor group. In all four CD4+ subsets, TCRB CDR3 length was significantly, moderately reduced in type 1 diabetes.

The rearrangement uses TRBV19 and TRBJ2-5, with unresolved D. This sequence was found in a young man with type 1 diabetes. The sample comprised central memory CD4+ T cells from blood. CDR3 protein: CASSIARYQETQYF. Here the CDR3 DNA reads TGTGCCAGTAGTATAGCGAGGTACCAAGAGACCCAGTACTTC.